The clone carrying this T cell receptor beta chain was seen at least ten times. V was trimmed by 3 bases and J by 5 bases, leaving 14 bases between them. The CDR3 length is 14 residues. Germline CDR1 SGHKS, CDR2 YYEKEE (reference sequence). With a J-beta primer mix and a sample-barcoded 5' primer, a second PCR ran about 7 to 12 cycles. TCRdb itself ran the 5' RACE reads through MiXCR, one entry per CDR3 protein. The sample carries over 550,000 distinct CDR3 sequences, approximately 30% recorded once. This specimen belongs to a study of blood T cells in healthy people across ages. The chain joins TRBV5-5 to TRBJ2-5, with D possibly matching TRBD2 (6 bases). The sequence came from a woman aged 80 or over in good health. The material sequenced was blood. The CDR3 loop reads CASSSGTPGETQYF. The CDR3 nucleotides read TGTGCCAGCAGCTCCGGGACTCCGGGGGAGACCCAGTACTTC. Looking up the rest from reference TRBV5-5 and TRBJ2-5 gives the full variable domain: DAGVTQSPTHLIKTRGQQVTLRCSPISGHKSVSWYQQVLGQGPQFIFQYYEKEERGRGNFPDRFSARQFPNYSSELNVNALLLGDSALYLCASSSGTPGETQYFGPGTRLLVL.